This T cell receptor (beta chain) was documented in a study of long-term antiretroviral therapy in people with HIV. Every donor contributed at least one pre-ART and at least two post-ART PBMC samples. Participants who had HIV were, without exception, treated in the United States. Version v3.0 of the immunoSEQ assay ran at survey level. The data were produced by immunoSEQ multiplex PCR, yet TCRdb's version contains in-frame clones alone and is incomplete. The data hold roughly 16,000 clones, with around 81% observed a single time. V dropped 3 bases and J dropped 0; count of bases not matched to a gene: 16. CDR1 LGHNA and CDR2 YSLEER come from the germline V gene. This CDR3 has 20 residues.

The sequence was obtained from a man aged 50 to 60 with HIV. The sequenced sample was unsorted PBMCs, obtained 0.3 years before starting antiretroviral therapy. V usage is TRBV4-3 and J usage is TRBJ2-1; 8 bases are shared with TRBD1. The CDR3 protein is CASSQQWVEGTGGSYNEQFF. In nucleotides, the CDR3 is TGCGCCAGCAGCCAGCAATGGGTCGAGGGAACAGGGGGCTCCTACAATGAGCAGTTCTTC.